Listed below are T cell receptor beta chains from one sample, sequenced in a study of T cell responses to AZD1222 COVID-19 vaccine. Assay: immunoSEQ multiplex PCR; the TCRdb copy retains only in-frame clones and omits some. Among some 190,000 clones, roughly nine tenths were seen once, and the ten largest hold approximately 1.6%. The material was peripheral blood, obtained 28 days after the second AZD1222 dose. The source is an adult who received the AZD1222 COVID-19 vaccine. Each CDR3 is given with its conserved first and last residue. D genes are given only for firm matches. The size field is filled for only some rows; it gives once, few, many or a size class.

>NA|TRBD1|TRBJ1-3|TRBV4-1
CASSQGDRGGNTIYF
TGCGCCAGCAGCCAAGGCGACAGGGGAGGAAACACCATATATTTT
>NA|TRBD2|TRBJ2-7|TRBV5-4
CASSLFLAGGGEQYF
TGTGCCAGCAGCTTGTTTTTAGCGGGGGGCGGCGAGCAGTACTTC
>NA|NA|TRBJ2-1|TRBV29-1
CSVDEASSEQFF
TGCAGCGTTGATGAGGCTAGCAGTGAGCAGTTCTTC
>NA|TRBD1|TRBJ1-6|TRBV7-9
CASSPHTGTGDSPLHF
TGTGCCAGCAGCCCCCATACCGGGACAGGGGATTCACCCCTCCACTTT
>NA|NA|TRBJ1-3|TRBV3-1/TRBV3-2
CASSQVDRVGNTIYF
TGTGCCAGCAGCCAAGTTGACCGCGTGGGAAACACCATATATTTT
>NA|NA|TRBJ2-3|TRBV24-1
CATSGGTDTQYF
TGTGCCACCAGTGGTGGCACAGATACGCAGTATTTT
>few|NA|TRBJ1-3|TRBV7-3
CASSLKGSRSGNTIYF
TGTGCCAGCAGCTTAAAAGGGTCCCGCTCTGGAAACACCATATATTTT
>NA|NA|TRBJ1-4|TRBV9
CASSEDSLNEKLFF
TGTGCCAGCAGCGAGGACAGTCTTAATGAAAAACTGTTTTTT
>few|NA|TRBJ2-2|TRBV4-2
CASSQERLGGELFF
TGTGCCAGCAGCCAAGAGAGGTTGGGCGGGGAGCTGTTTTTT
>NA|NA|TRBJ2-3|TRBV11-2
CASSFRSLVDTQYF
TGTGCCAGCAGCTTCCGGTCTTTAGTGGATACGCAGTATTTT
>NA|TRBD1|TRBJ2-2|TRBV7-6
CASTLTGGHTGELFF
TGTGCCAGCACCTTAACAGGGGGGCACACCGGGGAGCTGTTTTTT
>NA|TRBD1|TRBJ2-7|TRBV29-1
CSVEGTTGNRLEQYF
TGCAGCGTTGAAGGGACGACAGGGAATCGCCTCGAGCAGTACTTC
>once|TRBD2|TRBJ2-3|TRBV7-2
CASRLGAGGMGDTQYF
TGTGCCAGCAGGTTGGGAGCGGGAGGGATGGGAGATACGCAGTATTTT
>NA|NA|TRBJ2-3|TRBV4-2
CASSQPNGGTDTQYF
TGTGCCAGCAGCCAACCCAACGGAGGCACAGATACGCAGTATTTT
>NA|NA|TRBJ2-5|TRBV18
CASSPWTVQETQYF
TGTGCCAGCTCACCGTGGACAGTACAAGAGACCCAGTACTTC
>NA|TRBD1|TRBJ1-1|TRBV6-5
CASSSAGTGGKAFF
TGTGCCAGCAGTTCAGCCGGGACAGGGGGCAAAGCTTTCTTT
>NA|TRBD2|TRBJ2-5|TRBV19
CASSIGLAQQETQYF
TGTGCCAGTAGTATAGGACTAGCACAACAAGAGACCCAGTACTTC
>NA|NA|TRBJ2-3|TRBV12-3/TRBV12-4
CASSLGWIDTQYF
TGTGCCAGCAGTTTAGGGTGGATAGATACGCAGTATTTT
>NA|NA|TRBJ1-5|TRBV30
CAWSEDFGSNQPQHF
TGTGCCTGGAGCGAGGATTTTGGTAGCAATCAGCCCCAGCATTTT
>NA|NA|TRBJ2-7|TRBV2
CASSEWVRATYEQYF
TGTGCCAGCAGTGAATGGGTCCGGGCCACCTACGAGCAGTACTTC
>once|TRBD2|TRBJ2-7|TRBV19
CASSGSTSGSYEQYF
TGTGCCAGTAGTGGATCGACTAGCGGGAGTTACGAGCAGTACTTC
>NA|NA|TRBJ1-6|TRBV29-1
CSVGAYSGADNSPLHF
TGCAGCGTTGGGGCCTACTCAGGGGCGGATAATTCACCCCTCCACTTT
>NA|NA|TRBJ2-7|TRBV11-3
CASSLVRTGEQYF
TGTGCCAGCAGCTTAGTTCGGACGGGTGAGCAGTACTTC
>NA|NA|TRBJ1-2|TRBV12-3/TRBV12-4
CASRMQEGNGYTF
TGTGCCAGCAGGATGCAGGAGGGGAATGGCTACACCTTC
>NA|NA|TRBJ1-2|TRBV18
CASSPQSNYGYTF
TGTGCCAGCTCACCACAGTCTAACTATGGCTACACCTTC
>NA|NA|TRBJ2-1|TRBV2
CASSRDSPGIYNEQFF
TGTGCCAGCAGCCGGGACTCCCCTGGGATCTACAATGAGCAGTTCTTC
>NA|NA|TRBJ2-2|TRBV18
CASSSKGLDTGELFF
TGTGCCAGCTCATCCAAAGGACTGGACACCGGGGAGCTGTTTTTT
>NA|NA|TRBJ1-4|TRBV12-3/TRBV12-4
CASSFGEKLFF
TGTGCCAGCAGTTTTGGTGAAAAACTGTTTTTT
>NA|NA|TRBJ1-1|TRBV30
CATQGPGSSAFF
TGTGCCACCCAGGGGCCAGGTTCAAGCGCTTTCTTT
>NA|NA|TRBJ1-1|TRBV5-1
CASRIDNTEAFF
TGCGCCAGCAGGATAGATAACACTGAAGCTTTCTTT
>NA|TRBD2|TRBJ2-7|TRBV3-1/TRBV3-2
CASSQDARLLAGTYEQYF
TGTGCCAGCAGCCAAGATGCCCGCCTACTAGCGGGCACCTACGAGCAGTACTTC
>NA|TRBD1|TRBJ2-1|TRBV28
CASSWTGAGNEQFF
TGTGCCAGCAGTTGGACAGGGGCAGGGAATGAGCAGTTCTTC
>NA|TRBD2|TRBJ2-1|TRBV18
CASSPPLAGAFYNEQFF
TGTGCCAGCTCACCACCCCTAGCGGGGGCGTTCTACAATGAGCAGTTCTTC
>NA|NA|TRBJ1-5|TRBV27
CASSKGSGGNQPQHF
TGTGCCAGCAGTAAAGGATCCGGCGGCAATCAGCCCCAGCATTTT
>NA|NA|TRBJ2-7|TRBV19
CASSISARGQGHEQYF
TGTGCCAGTAGTATATCGGCCCGAGGGCAGGGCCACGAGCAGTACTTC
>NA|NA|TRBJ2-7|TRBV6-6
CASSPREISYEQYF
TGTGCCAGCAGTCCCCGGGAGATATCCTACGAGCAGTACTTC
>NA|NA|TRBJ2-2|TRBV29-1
CSARKGSAGELFF
TGCAGCGCCCGAAAAGGGAGTGCCGGGGAGCTGTTTTTT
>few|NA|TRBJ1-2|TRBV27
CASSLKHRAGGYTF
TGTGCCAGCAGTTTAAAGCACCGGGCCGGTGGCTACACCTTC
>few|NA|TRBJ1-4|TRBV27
CASSSLETNEKLFF
TGTGCCAGCAGTTCTCTTGAGACTAATGAAAAACTGTTTTTT
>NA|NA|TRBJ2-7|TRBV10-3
CAISGGSGLRSYEQYF
TGTGCCATCAGTGGAGGTTCGGGACTCCGGTCCTACGAGCAGTACTTC
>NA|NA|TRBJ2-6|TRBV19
CASSIWARGANVLTF
TGTGCCAGTAGTATTTGGGCGAGGGGGGCCAACGTCCTGACTTTC
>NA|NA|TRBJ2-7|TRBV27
CARWRDIPYEQYF
TGTGCCCGCTGGAGAGACATTCCCTACGAGCAGTACTTC
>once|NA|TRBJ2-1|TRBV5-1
CASSSSTSINNEQFF
TGCGCCAGCAGCTCATCAACTAGTATCAACAATGAGCAGTTCTTC
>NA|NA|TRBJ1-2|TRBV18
CASSPKTGIDYGYTF
TGTGCCAGCTCACCCAAGACAGGAATAGACTATGGCTACACCTTC
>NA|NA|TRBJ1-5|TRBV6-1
CASSARLTGPIGNQPQHF
TGTGCCAGCAGTGCAAGGTTGACGGGGCCTATCGGCAATCAGCCCCAGCATTTT
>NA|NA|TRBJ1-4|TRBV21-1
CASTGGTGDEKLFF
TGTGCCAGCACCGGAGGGACAGGGGACGAAAAACTGTTTTTT
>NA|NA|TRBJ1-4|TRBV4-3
CASSQEGHEKLFF
TGCGCCAGCAGCCAAGAGGGCCATGAAAAACTGTTTTTT
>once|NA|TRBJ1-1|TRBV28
CASKKSIQSNTEAFF
TGTGCCAGCAAGAAAAGTATACAGTCGAACACTGAAGCTTTCTTT
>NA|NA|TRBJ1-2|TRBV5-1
CASRDRTDTNYGYTF
TGCGCCAGCAGAGACCGAACAGACACTAACTATGGCTACACCTTC
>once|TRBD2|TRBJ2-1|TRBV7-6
CASSLEAGGYNEQFF
TGTGCCAGCAGCTTAGAAGCGGGGGGGTACAATGAGCAGTTCTTC
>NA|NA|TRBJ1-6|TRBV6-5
CASSPRGSNSPLHF
TGTGCCAGCAGTCCCCGAGGGAGTAATTCACCCCTCCACTTT
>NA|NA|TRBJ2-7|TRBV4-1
CASSHPDGSSYEQYF
TGCGCCAGCAGCCATCCGGACGGGAGCTCCTACGAGCAGTACTTC
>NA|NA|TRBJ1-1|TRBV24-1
CATSVVQGRDTEAFF
TGTGCCACCAGTGTCGTACAGGGTAGGGACACTGAAGCTTTCTTT
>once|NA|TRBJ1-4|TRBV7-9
CASSLEFGHIGKLFF
TGTGCCAGCAGCTTGGAATTCGGTCATATCGGGAAACTGTTTTTT
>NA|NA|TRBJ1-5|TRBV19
CASSTHRAPSNQPQHF
TGTGCCAGTAGTACCCATAGGGCACCAAGCAATCAGCCCCAGCATTTT
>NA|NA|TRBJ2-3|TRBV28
CASSLSGGTDTQYF
TGTGCCAGCAGTTTATCGGGGGGCACAGATACGCAGTATTTT
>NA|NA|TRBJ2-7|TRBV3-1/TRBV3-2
CASSQDFGAPYEQYF
TGTGCCAGCAGCCAAGATTTCGGGGCTCCCTACGAGCAGTACTTC
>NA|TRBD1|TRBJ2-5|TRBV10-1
CASSDPRTGEETQYF
TGCGCCAGCAGTGATCCCCGGACAGGGGAAGAGACCCAGTACTTC
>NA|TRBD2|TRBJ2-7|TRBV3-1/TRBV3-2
CASSQGGSAYYEQYF
TGTGCCAGCAGCCAAGGCGGGAGCGCATATTACGAGCAGTACTTC